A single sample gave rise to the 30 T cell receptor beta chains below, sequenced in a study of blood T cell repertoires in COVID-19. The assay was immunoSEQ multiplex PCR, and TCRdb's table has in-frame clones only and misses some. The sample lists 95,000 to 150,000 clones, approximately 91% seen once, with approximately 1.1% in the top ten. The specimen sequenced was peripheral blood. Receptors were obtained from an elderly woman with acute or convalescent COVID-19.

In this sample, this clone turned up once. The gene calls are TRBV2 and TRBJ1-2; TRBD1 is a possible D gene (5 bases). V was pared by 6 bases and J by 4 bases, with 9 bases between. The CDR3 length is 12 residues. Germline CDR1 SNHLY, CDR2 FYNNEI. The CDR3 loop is CASSLDSYGYTF. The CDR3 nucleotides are TGTGCCAGCAGCCTTGACAGCTATGGCTACACCTTC.

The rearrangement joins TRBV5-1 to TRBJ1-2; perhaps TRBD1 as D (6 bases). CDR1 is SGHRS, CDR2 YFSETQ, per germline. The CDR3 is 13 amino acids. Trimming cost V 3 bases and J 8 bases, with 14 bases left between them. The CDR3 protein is CASSSTPGDGYTF. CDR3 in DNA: TGCGCCAGCAGCTCGACACCAGGGGACGGCTACACCTTC.

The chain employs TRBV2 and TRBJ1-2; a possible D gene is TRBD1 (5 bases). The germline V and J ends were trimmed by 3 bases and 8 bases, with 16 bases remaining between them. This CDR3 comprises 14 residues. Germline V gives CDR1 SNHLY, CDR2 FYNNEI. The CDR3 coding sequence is TGTGCCAGCAGTGATGAACATCAGGGTAGGGGCTACACCTTC. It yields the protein CASSDEHQGRGYTF.

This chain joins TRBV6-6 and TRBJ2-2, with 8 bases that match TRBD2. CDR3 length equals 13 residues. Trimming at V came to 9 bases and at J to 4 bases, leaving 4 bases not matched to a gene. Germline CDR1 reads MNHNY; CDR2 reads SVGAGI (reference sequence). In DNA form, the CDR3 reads TGTGCCAGTAAAACTAGCGGCACCGGGGAGCTGTTTTTT. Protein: CASKTSGTGELFF.

The CDR3 coding sequence is TGTGCCAGCTCAATCCCGGGGTTGTTGCAGCCCCAGCATTTT. It encodes CASSIPGLLQPQHF. The V call is TRBV28, the J call TRBJ1-5; D uncertain. Germline V CDR1 and CDR2: MDHEN, SYDVKM. This CDR3 comprises 14 residues. Trimming took 8 bases from V and 7 from J, leaving 18 bases between them.

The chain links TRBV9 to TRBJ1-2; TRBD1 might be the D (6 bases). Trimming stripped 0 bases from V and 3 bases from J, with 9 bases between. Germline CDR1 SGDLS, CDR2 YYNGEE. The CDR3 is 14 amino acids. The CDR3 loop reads CASSVDQGHYGYTF. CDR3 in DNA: TGTGCCAGCAGCGTAGATCAGGGGCACTATGGCTACACCTTC. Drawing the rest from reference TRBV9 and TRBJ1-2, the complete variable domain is DSGVTQTPKHLITATGQRVTLRCSPRSGDLSVYWYQQSLDQGLQFLIQYYNGEERAKGNILERFSAQQFPDLHSELNLSSLELGDSALYFCASSVDQGHYGYTFGSGTRLTVV.

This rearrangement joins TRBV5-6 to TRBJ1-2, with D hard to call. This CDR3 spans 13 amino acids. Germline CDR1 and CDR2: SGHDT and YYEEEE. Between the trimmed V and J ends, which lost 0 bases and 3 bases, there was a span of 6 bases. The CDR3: CASSLAQDYGYTF. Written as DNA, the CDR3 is TGTGCCAGCAGCTTGGCTCAGGACTATGGCTACACCTTC.

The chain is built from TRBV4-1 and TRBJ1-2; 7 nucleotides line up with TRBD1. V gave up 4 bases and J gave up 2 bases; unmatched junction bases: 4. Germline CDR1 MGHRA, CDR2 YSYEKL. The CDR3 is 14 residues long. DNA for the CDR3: TGCGCCAGCAGCCTCGGGACAGAGAACTATGGCTACACCTTC. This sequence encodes CASSLGTENYGYTF.

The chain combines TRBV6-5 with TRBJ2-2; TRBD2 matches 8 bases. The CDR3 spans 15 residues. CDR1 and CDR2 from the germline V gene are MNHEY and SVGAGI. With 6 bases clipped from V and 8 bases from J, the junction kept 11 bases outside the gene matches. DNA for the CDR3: TGTGCCAGCAGCATCGGACTAGCTCCCAGGGGGGAGCTGTTTTTT. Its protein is CASSIGLAPRGELFF.

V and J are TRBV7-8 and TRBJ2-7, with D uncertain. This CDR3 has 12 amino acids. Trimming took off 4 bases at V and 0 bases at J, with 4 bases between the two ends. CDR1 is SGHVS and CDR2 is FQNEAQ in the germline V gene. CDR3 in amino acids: CASSSSSYEQYF. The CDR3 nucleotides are TGTGCCAGCAGCTCGAGCTCCTACGAGCAGTACTTC.

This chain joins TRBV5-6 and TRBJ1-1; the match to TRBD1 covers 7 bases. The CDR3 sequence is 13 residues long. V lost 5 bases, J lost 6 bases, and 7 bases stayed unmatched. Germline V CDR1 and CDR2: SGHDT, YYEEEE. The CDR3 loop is CASRRQGIPEAFF. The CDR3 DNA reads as TGTGCCAGCAGGCGACAGGGAATTCCTGAAGCTTTCTTT.

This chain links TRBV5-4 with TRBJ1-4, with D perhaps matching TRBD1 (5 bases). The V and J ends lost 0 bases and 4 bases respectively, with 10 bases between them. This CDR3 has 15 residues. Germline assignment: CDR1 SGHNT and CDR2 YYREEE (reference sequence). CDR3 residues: CASSLGGAGNEKLFF. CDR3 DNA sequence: TGTGCCAGCAGCTTGGGTGGGGCCGGTAATGAAAAACTGTTTTTT.

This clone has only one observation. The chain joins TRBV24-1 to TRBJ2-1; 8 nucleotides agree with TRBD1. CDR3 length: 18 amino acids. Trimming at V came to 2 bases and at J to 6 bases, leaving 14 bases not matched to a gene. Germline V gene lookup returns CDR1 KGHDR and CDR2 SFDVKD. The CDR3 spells CATSDYRTGLGQGNEQFF. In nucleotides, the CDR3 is TGTGCCACCAGTGATTACCGGACAGGGCTGGGACAAGGCAATGAGCAGTTCTTC.

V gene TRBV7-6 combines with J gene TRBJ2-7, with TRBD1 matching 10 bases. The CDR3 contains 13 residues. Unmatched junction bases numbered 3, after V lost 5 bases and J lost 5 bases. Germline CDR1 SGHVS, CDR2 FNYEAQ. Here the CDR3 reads CASSGTGADEQYF. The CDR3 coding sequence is TGTGCCAGCAGCGGGACAGGGGCCGACGAGCAGTACTTC. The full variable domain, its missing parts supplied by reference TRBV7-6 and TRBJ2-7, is GAGVSQSPRYKVTKRGQDVALRCDPISGHVSLYWYRQALGQGPEFLTYFNYEAQQDKSGLPNDRFSAERPEGSISTLTIQRTEQRDSAMYRCASSGTGADEQYFGPGTRLTVT.

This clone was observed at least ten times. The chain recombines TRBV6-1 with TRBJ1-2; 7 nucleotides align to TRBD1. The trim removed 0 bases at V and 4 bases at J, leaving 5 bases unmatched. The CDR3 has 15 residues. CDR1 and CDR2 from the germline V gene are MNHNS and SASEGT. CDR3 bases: TGTGCCAGCAGTGAAGCCCTAGGGACAGTCTATGGCTACACCTTC. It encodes CASSEALGTVYGYTF.

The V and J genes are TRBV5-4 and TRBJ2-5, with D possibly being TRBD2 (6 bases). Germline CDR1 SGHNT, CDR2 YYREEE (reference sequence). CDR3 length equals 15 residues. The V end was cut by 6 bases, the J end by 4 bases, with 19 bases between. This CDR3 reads CASKEGFGSSETQYF. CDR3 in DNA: TGTGCCAGCAAGGAGGGTTTTGGGTCTTCAGAGACCCAGTACTTC.

The chain's CDR3 is CASSLQVANYGYTF. Here the CDR3 DNA reads TGCGCCAGCAGCTTGCAGGTCGCAAACTATGGCTACACCTTC. The V and J genes are TRBV5-1 and TRBJ1-2, with no clear D. CDR1 SGHRS and CDR2 YFSETQ come from the germline V gene. This CDR3 comprises 14 residues. The V gene lost 1 base and the J gene lost 2 bases, with 9 bases spanning the gap.

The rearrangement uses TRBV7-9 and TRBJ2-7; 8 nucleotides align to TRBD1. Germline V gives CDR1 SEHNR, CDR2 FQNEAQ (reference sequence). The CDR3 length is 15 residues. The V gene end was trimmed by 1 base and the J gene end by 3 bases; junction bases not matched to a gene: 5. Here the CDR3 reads CASSLDGQGDYEQYF. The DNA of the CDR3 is TGTGCCAGCAGCTTAGACGGACAGGGAGACTACGAGCAGTACTTC.

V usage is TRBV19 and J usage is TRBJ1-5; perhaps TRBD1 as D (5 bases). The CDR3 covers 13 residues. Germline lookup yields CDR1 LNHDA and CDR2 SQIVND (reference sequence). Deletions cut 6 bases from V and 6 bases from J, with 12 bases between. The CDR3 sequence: CASSGGERQPQHF. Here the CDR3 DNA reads TGTGCCAGTAGCGGAGGGGAGCGTCAGCCCCAGCATTTT.

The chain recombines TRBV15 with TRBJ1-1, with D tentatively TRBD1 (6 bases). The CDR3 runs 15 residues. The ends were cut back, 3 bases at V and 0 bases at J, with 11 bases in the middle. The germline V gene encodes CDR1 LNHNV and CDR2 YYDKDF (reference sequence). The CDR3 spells CATSRDRSLNTEAFF. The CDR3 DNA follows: TGTGCCACCAGCAGGGACAGATCCCTGAACACTGAAGCTTTCTTT.

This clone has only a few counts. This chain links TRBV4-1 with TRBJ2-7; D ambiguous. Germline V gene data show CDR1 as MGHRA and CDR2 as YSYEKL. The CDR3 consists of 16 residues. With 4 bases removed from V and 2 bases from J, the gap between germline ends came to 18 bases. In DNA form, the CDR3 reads TGCGCCAGCAGCCCCGCCCCCCGTGGCAGAACCTACGAGCAGTACTTC. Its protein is CASSPAPRGRTYEQYF.

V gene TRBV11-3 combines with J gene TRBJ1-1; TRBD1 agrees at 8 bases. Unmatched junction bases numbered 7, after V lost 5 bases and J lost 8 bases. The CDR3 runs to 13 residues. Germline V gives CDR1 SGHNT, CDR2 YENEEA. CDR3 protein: CASSPAAGGEAFF. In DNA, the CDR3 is TGTGCCAGCAGCCCAGCGGCAGGGGGCGAAGCTTTCTTT.

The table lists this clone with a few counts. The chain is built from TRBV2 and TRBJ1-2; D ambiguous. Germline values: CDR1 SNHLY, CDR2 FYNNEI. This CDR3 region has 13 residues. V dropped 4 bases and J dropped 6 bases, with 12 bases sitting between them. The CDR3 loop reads CASSVGSSHGYTF. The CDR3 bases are TGTGCCAGCAGTGTGGGCAGTTCGCATGGCTACACCTTC. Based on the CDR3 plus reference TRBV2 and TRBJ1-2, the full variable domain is EPEVTQTPSHQVTQMGQEVILRCVPISNHLYFYWYRQILGQKVEFLVSFYNNEISEKSEIFDDQFSVERPDGSNFTLKIRSTKLEDSAMYFCASSVGSSHGYTFGSGTRLTVV.

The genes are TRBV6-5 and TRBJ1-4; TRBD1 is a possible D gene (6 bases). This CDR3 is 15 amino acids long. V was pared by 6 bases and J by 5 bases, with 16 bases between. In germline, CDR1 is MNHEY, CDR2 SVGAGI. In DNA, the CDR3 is TGTGCCAGCAGACCTAAACAGGGATGGAATGAAAAACTGTTTTTT. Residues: CASRPKQGWNEKLFF.

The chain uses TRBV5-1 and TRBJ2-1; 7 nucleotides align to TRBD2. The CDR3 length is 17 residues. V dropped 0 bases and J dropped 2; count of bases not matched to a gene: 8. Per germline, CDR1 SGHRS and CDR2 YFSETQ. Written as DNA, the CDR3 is TGCGCCAGCAGCTTGGAGGGCGGGAGAGGCACCTACAATGAGCAGTTCTTC. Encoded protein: CASSLEGGRGTYNEQFF.

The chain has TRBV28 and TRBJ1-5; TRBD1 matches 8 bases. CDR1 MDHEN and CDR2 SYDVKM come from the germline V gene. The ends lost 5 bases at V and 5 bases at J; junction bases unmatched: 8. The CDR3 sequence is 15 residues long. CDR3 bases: TGTGCCAGCAGTGGGAGACAGGGGCCCCATCAGCCCCAGCATTTT. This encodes CASSGRQGPHQPQHF.

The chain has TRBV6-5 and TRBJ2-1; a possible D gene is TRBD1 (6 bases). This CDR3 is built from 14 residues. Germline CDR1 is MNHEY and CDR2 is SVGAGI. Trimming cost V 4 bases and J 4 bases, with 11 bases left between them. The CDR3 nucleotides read TGTGCCAGCAGTTTAACAACAGGGTACAATGAGCAGTTCTTC. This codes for CASSLTTGYNEQFF.

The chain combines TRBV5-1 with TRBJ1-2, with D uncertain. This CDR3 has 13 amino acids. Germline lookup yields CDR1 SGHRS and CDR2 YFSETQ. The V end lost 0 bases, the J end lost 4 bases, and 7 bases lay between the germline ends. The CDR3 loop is CASSLAGSYGYTF. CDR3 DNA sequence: TGCGCCAGCAGCTTGGCCGGGTCCTATGGCTACACCTTC.

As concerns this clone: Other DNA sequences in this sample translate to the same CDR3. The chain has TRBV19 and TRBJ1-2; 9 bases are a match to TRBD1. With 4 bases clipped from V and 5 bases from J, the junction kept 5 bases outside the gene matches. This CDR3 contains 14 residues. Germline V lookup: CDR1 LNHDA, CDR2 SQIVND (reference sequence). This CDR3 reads CASSTTGQGYGYTF. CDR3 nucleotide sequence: TGTGCCAGTAGTACCACGGGACAGGGTTATGGCTACACCTTC.

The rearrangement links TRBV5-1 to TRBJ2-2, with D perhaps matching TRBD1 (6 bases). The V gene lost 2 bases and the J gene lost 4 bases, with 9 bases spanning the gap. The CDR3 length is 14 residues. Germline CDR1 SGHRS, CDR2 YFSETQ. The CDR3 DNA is TGCGCCAGCAGCTTACAGGGAACCACCGGGGAGCTGTTTTTT. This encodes CASSLQGTTGELFF.